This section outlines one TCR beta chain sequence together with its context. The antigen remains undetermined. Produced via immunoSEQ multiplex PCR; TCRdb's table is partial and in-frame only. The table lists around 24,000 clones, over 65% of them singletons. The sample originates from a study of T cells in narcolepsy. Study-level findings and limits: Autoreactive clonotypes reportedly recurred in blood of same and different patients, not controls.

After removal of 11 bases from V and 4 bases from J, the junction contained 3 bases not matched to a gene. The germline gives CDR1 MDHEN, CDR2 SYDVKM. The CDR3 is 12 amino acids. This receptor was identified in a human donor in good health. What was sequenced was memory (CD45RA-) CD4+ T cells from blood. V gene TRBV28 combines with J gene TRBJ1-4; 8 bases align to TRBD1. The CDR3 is CAGGQGNEKLFF. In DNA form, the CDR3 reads TGTGCCGGAGGACAGGGTAATGAAAAACTGTTTTTT.